This TCR beta chain was profiled in a study of blood T cell repertoires in COVID-19. Method: immunoSEQ multiplex PCR; TCRdb's copy keeps in-frame clones and lacks some. The sample records over 90,000 clones, about nine tenths being singletons. The V gene's germline CDR1 is SNHLY and CDR2 FYNNEI. With 5 bases clipped from V and 0 bases from J, the junction kept 4 bases outside the gene matches. The CDR3 covers 16 residues. This chain uses TRBV2 with TRBJ1-1, with 12 positions matching TRBD1. The sample consisted of peripheral blood. This TCR derives from a woman in her 50s with COVID-19, enrolled during active disease. The CDR3 region has the DNA TGTGCCAGCAGTCCGGGACAGGGGGCTCTGAACACTGAAGCTTTCTTT. Amino acid sequence: CASSPGQGALNTEAFF.